The sequence of this T cell receptor beta chain was determined in a study of CD8 T cells in Susac syndrome. Patients with stable or active relapsing-remitting disease, all of them treatment-naive, made up the multiple sclerosis controls. Negative isolation was applied to CD8+ and CD4+ T cells, and FACS enrichment was applied to TEMRA cells. After extraction with the RNeasy kit, roughly 0.5 to 1 ug of the RNA was reverse transcribed using random hexamers. Multiplex PCR with immunoSEQ amplified the TCR beta CDR3 across 54 Vbeta and 13 Jbeta. Each CDR3 protein gets one entry after TCRdb re-called the immunoSEQ multiplex PCR reads with MiXCR. Of more than 200,000 distinct CDR3 sequences listed, roughly 90% were seen once; the top ten hold 0.1% to 0.15%. V lost 4 bases and J lost 4; bases outside the gene matches: 11. The CDR3 loop spans 16 amino acids. From germline, CDR1 is SGHRS and CDR2 YFSETQ.

The chain employs TRBV5-1 and TRBJ2-7, with TRBD1 matching over 10 bases. The TCR sequence derives from a human donor with multiple sclerosis. The sequenced sample consisted of CD8+ T cells from PBMCs. Here the CDR3 reads CASSMPLGQGGYEQYF. DNA of the CDR3: TGCGCCAGCAGCATGCCTCTAGGACAGGGGGGATACGAGCAGTACTTC.